These 28 T cell receptor beta chains originate from one sample sequenced in a study of shared clonotypes between healthy human individuals. The method was immunoSEQ multiplex PCR; TCRdb's version includes in-frame clones alone and lacks a portion of them. The sample includes about 2.4 million clones, roughly 93% seen only once; the top ten take around 0.4%. The specimen was naive CD4+ T cells from PBMCs. Subset meaning: CD45RA+ positively selected. Receptors were obtained from a man aged 18 to 30 in good health. Some clones in this sample may be carry-over from other donors' samples.

This clone was observed a few times. Other nucleotide sequences in the sample specify the same CDR3. This chain links TRBV5-1 with TRBJ1-4; D perhaps matches TRBD1 (5 bases). The length of the CDR3 is 14 residues. The V gene lost 0 bases and the J gene lost 8 bases, with 11 bases spanning the gap. Germline values: CDR1 SGHRS, CDR2 YFSETQ. The CDR3 region is CASSLEGEGEKLFF. The CDR3 DNA sequence: TGCGCCAGCAGCTTGGAAGGCGAGGGGGAAAAACTGTTTTTT.

This rearrangement joins TRBV4-1 to TRBJ2-7, with D hard to call. Trimming stripped 5 bases from V and 0 bases from J, with 11 bases between. This CDR3 is built from 14 residues. Germline CDR1 is MGHRA and CDR2 is YSYEKL. Here the CDR3 reads CASSMGPYSYEQYF. In nucleotides, the CDR3 is TGCGCCAGCAGCATGGGCCCCTACTCCTACGAGCAGTACTTC.

V is TRBV19 and J is TRBJ2-7; TRBD2 aligns across 13 bases. Germline V gene sequence: CDR1 LNHDA, CDR2 SQIVND (reference sequence). The CDR3 loop spans 14 amino acids. Unmatched junction bases numbered 5, after V lost 8 bases and J lost 4 bases. CDR3 region: CASWTSGRVYEQYF. Written as DNA, the CDR3 is TGTGCCAGTTGGACTAGCGGGAGAGTATACGAGCAGTACTTC.

As to this clone: The same CDR3 can be traced to other DNA sequences in this sample. Here the CDR3 reads CASSLGQGYNEQFF. The CDR3 coding sequence is TGCGCCAGCAGCCTCGGACAGGGGTACAATGAGCAGTTCTTC. The rearrangement joins TRBV5-1 to TRBJ2-1; 9 nucleotides agree with TRBD1. V gave up 4 bases and J gave up 4 bases; unmatched junction bases: 3. Germline V gives CDR1 SGHRS, CDR2 YFSETQ. This CDR3 region has 14 residues.

The V and J genes are TRBV9 and TRBJ2-1; 7 nucleotides match TRBD2. The ends lost 0 bases at V and 7 bases at J; junction bases unmatched: 7. CDR3 size: 15 residues. Looked up from germline, CDR1 is SGDLS and CDR2 is YYNGEE. In nucleotides, the CDR3 is TGTGCCAGCAGCGTAGGTGGGAGGGCCGCAAATGAGCAGTTCTTC. Encoded protein: CASSVGGRAANEQFF. Filled out from reference TRBV9 and TRBJ2-1, the complete variable domain reads DSGVTQTPKHLITATGQRVTLRCSPRSGDLSVYWYQQSLDQGLQFLIQYYNGEERAKGNILERFSAQQFPDLHSELNLSSLELGDSALYFCASSVGGRAANEQFFGPGTRLTVL.

The chain has TRBV27 and TRBJ1-1; 7 nucleotides align to TRBD1. J lost 5 bases, V lost 5 bases, and 17 bases had no gene match. The CDR3 has 17 amino acids. In germline, CDR1 is MNHEY, CDR2 SMNVEV (reference sequence). CDR3 sequence (DNA): TGTGCCAGCAGTATGCCCCCGGGACAGCCCGGTGGGACTGAAGCTTTCTTT. It specifies CASSMPPGQPGGTEAFF.

J is TRBJ2-1 and V is TRBV4-3, with 9 bases identical to TRBD2. The CDR3 runs to 16 residues. The V gene's germline CDR1 is LGHNA and CDR2 YSLEER. J was trimmed by 5 bases and V by 4 bases; bases with no gene match: 9. As DNA, the CDR3 is TGCGCCAGCAGCCCCCGGGCTAGCGGGGACCACAATGAGCAGTTCTTC. It encodes CASSPRASGDHNEQFF.

In regard to this clone: Other nucleotide sequences from this sample produce the same CDR3. The chain couples TRBV5-1 to TRBJ1-1, with a possible D match to TRBD1 (5 bases). This CDR3 region has 13 residues. Germline V lookup: CDR1 SGHRS, CDR2 YFSETQ. V gave up 4 bases and J gave up 1 base, with 8 bases separating them. The DNA of the CDR3 is TGCGCCAGCAGCCAGGGACCGAACACTGAAGCTTTCTTT. It specifies CASSQGPNTEAFF.

The V call is TRBV4-1, the J call TRBJ2-3; 10 bases map to TRBD2. CDR1 and CDR2 (germline): MGHRA, YSYEKL. The CDR3 loop spans 16 amino acids. J gave up 7 bases and V 1 base, and 8 bases lay outside the gene matches. The CDR3 DNA reads TGCGCCAGCAGCCAAGGGGTTCTAGCGGGAGTGTATACGCAGTATTTT. Translated, it gives CASSQGVLAGVYTQYF.

The chain uses TRBV7-3 and TRBJ2-2; no clear D gene. CDR3 size: 14 residues. Germline V CDR1 and CDR2: SGHTA, FQGTGA. The V gene lost 2 bases and the J gene lost 1 base, with 5 bases spanning the gap. CDR3 coding DNA: TGTGCCAGCAGCTTAGATTGGAACACCGGGGAGCTGTTTTTT. Its protein is CASSLDWNTGELFF.

CDR3 bases: TGTGCCAGTAGTATCAGAGCGGGAGGGCCGGACACCGGGGAGCTGTTTTTT. Translating it yields CASSIRAGGPDTGELFF. The chain has TRBV19 and TRBJ2-2; 10 bases are a match to TRBD2. The V gene end was trimmed by 3 bases and the J gene end by 3 bases; junction bases not matched to a gene: 7. Germline V gene sequence: CDR1 LNHDA, CDR2 SQIVND (reference sequence). The CDR3 sequence is 17 residues long.

This chain uses TRBV11-3 with TRBJ2-3; D may correspond to TRBD1 or TRBD2 (6 bases each). The V end lost 1 base, the J end lost 0 bases, and 14 bases lay between the germline ends. This CDR3 contains 17 residues. CDR1 SGHNT and CDR2 YENEEA come from the germline V gene. The CDR3 spells CASSLGGWGASTDTQYF. CDR3 nucleotide sequence: TGTGCCAGCAGCTTAGGTGGTTGGGGGGCTAGCACAGATACGCAGTATTTT.

The CDR3 reads CASSLVGLAGGPSGADTQYF. The CDR3 DNA sequence: TGCGCCAGCAGCTTGGTGGGGCTAGCGGGAGGGCCCTCAGGTGCAGATACGCAGTATTTT. The rearrangement joins TRBV5-1 to TRBJ2-3; the match to TRBD2 covers 12 bases. J gave up 4 bases and V 0 bases, and 15 bases lay outside the gene matches. CDR1 and CDR2 (germline): SGHRS, YFSETQ. CDR3 length equals 20 residues.

CDR3 DNA: TGTGCCAGTAGACAACGTGGGGGTAGGGACTATGGCTACACCTTC. Translation gives CASRQRGGRDYGYTF. This chain uses TRBV19 with TRBJ1-2; TRBD1 might be the D (5 bases). The ends were cut back, 6 bases at V and 3 bases at J, with 17 bases in the middle. CDR3 size: 15 residues. CDR1 and CDR2 (germline): LNHDA, SQIVND (reference sequence).

V and J are TRBV7-2 and TRBJ2-2, with D unclear. Per the germline V gene, CDR1 is SGHTA and CDR2 is FQGNSA. This CDR3 is 13 amino acids long. V lost 3 bases, J lost 6 bases, and 8 bases lay in between. For the CDR3, the DNA is TGTGCCAGCAGCTTCTCGTCCGCCGGGGAGCTGTTTTTT. Protein: CASSFSSAGELFF.

The chain couples TRBV5-8 to TRBJ1-5; a weak D match, TRBD1 (5 bases). Germline V gene sequence: CDR1 SGHTS, CDR2 YDEGEE. This CDR3 has 16 amino acids. V lost 2 bases and J 1 base, leaving 13 bases between the germline ends. The CDR3 nucleotides read TGTGCCAGCAGCTTAGGTGGGTGGGGGAGCAATCAGCCCCAGCATTTT. Translation gives CASSLGGWGSNQPQHF.

The chain employs TRBV5-1 and TRBJ1-1, with D possibly matching TRBD1 (5 bases). Germline V gene lookup returns CDR1 SGHRS and CDR2 YFSETQ. Trimming removed 4 bases from V and 0 bases from J, with 16 bases in between. The CDR3 spans 16 residues. CDR3 residues: CASSIGDGDMNTEAFF. CDR3 DNA: TGCGCCAGCAGCATCGGGGACGGCGACATGAACACTGAAGCTTTCTTT.

The V and J genes are TRBV19 and TRBJ1-1; 10 bases map to TRBD1. Per germline, CDR1 LNHDA and CDR2 SQIVND (reference sequence). The V and J ends lost 5 bases and 1 base, in that order; junction bases with no gene match: 4. This CDR3 is 15 amino acids long. CDR3 in amino acids: CASSAGTGENTEAFF. CDR3 DNA: TGTGCCAGTAGTGCAGGGACAGGGGAGAACACTGAAGCTTTCTTT.

The V gene is TRBV7-9, the J gene TRBJ1-4, with a possible D match to TRBD1 (5 bases). Germline CDR1 reads SEHNR; CDR2 reads FQNEAQ (reference sequence). The CDR3 spans 14 residues. Deletions cut 7 bases from V and 2 bases from J, with 11 bases between. CDR3 amino acids: CASNPGSTNEKLFF. The CDR3 nucleotides are TGTGCCAGCAACCCAGGGTCGACTAATGAAAAACTGTTTTTT. The full variable domain, rest sourced from reference TRBV7-9 and TRBJ1-4, is DTGVSQNPRHKITKRGQNVTFRCDPISEHNRLYWYRQTLGQGPEFLTYFQNEAQLEKSRLLSDRFSAERPKGSFSTLEIQRTEQGDSAMYLCASNPGSTNEKLFFGSGTQLSVL.

With regard to this clone: The sample holds other DNA sequences that translate to the same CDR3. V gene TRBV7-9 combines with J gene TRBJ2-7; tentatively, D is TRBD1 or TRBD2 (5 bases each). CDR1 is SEHNR and CDR2 is FQNEAQ in the germline V gene (reference sequence). Trimming took 3 bases from V and 1 from J, leaving 10 bases between them. CDR3 size: 14 residues. Here the CDR3 DNA reads TGTGCCAGCAGCTTGGGGACGGTTTCCTACGAGCAGTACTTC. It translates to CASSLGTVSYEQYF.

The chain employs TRBV19 and TRBJ1-2; D ambiguous. Germline loops: CDR1 LNHDA, CDR2 SQIVND (reference sequence). The CDR3 runs to 15 residues. The V gene lost 0 bases and the J gene lost 4 bases, with 12 bases spanning the gap. The DNA for the CDR3 is TGTGCCAGTAGTATAGATTCGCGAGAATCCTATGGCTACACCTTC. Protein sequence: CASSIDSRESYGYTF.

V usage is TRBV27 and J usage is TRBJ2-7, with 14 bases identical to TRBD2. The V and J ends lost 8 bases and 4 bases, in that order; junction bases with no gene match: 7. The CDR3 is 15 residues long. Germline CDR1 MNHEY, CDR2 SMNVEV (reference sequence). The CDR3 sequence: CASGGTSGRGYEQYF. As DNA, the CDR3 is TGTGCCAGCGGGGGGACTAGCGGGAGAGGGTACGAGCAGTACTTC.

In its sample, this clone was seen once. The V and J genes are TRBV2 and TRBJ2-4; 7 bases match TRBD2. Germline loops: CDR1 SNHLY, CDR2 FYNNEI. The V gene end was trimmed by 7 bases and the J gene end by 0 bases; junction bases not matched to a gene: 3. There are 14 residues in the CDR3. The CDR3 sequence is CASTGGLAKNIQYF. In DNA, the CDR3 is TGTGCCAGCACGGGGGGACTAGCCAAAAACATTCAGTACTTC.

The chain couples TRBV7-2 to TRBJ2-7; TRBD1 matches at 9 bases. The ends lost 3 bases at V and 7 bases at J; junction bases unmatched: 7. Germline values: CDR1 SGHTA, CDR2 FQGNSA. This CDR3 has 14 residues. The CDR3 region is CASSLDRGTREQYF. The CDR3 region has the DNA TGTGCCAGCAGCTTGGACAGGGGTACTCGGGAGCAGTACTTC.

The rearrangement joins TRBV11-2 to TRBJ1-3; unclear D gene. The V and J ends lost 5 bases and 0 bases respectively, with 11 bases between them. This CDR3 is built from 15 residues. The germline gives CDR1 SGHAT, CDR2 FQNNGV. CDR3 protein: CASSLLASSGNTIYF. CDR3 coding DNA: TGTGCCAGCAGCCTATTAGCCAGCTCTGGAAACACCATATATTTT.

CDR3 amino acids: CASSWHMLRARRELHF. Here the CDR3 DNA reads TGTGCCAGCAGTTGGCATATGTTAAGGGCCCGGCGGGAGCTCCACTTT. The chain employs TRBV6-5 and TRBJ1-6; no definite D call. Germline V gives CDR1 MNHEY, CDR2 SVGAGI. The CDR3 has 16 residues. V was cut by 4 bases and J by 16 bases, with 26 bases left in between.

This clone appeared a single time. The genes are TRBV10-1 and TRBJ1-1; possibly TRBD1 for D (5 bases). The V and J ends lost 6 bases and 8 bases respectively, with 34 bases between them. Germline CDR1 is WNHNN and CDR2 is SYGVQD (reference sequence). There are 19 residues in the CDR3. This CDR3 is CASSSSSVAGRLVFSEAFF. CDR3 in DNA: TGCGCCAGCAGCTCCTCGAGTGTGGCAGGGCGCCTGGTTTTCTCCGAAGCTTTCTTT.

To note about this clone: Distinct nucleotide sequences in the sample also encode this CDR3. The CDR3 sequence: CASSQVAGTNYGYTF. The CDR3 nucleotides read TGTGCCAGCAGCCAAGTCGCAGGGACTAACTATGGCTACACCTTC. The rearrangement uses TRBV14 and TRBJ1-2; D is perhaps TRBD1 (5 bases). This CDR3 spans 15 amino acids. Germline CDR1 is SGHDN and CDR2 is FVKESK. Trimming pared 1 base from V and 0 bases from J, leaving 9 bases between.